These T cell receptor beta chains were read from a single sample in a study of OX40 agonist ivuxolimab in advanced cancers. Here immunoSEQ multiplex PCR was the method, and the copy in TCRdb shows in-frame clones only, minus some. The data contain around 80,000 clones, roughly 86% of them singletons. This sample comprised CD4+ or CD8+ T cells sorted from blood, obtained in a trial of the OX40 agonist ivuxolimab. These receptors all stem from an adult with an advanced solid tumor such as melanoma, head and neck, liver or kidney cancer. CDR3s include the opening cysteine and the closing phenylalanine or tryptophan. A D gene is named only where the DNA matches it firmly. For some rows the clone size is stated as once, few or many, or as a class when expanded; others skip it.

15	-	TRBV19	TRBJ2-2	TRBD2	TGTGCCAGTAGAGATAGCGGGGGGGCGACCGGGGAGCTGTTTTTT	CASRDSGGATGELFF
13	-	TRBV19	TRBJ1-1	-	TGTGCCAGTAGCGAGGACATTTTCACTGAAGCTTTCTTT	CASSEDIFTEAFF
14	-	TRBV7-9	TRBJ2-5	-	TGTGCCAGCACCCCTTTTATGGGATTGGAGACCCAGTACTTC	CASTPFMGLETQYF
13	-	TRBV25-1	TRBJ2-5	TRBD1	TGTGCCAGCAGAAAGGGGACAGAAGAGACCCAGTACTTC	CASRKGTEETQYF
15	-	TRBV7-7	TRBJ2-1	TRBD2	TGTGCCAGCAGCCGCGGACTAGCGGCTTACAATGAGCAGTTCTTC	CASSRGLAAYNEQFF
15	-	TRBV7-2	TRBJ2-1	-	TGTGCCAGCAGCGACGTCGGTACGGGCTACAATGAGCAGTTCTTC	CASSDVGTGYNEQFF
14	-	TRBV5-4	TRBJ2-4	-	TGTGCCAGCAGCATATCAGGGGGGGGAGACATTCAGTACTTC	CASSISGGGDIQYF
15	few	TRBV27	TRBJ1-4	TRBD1	TGTGCCAGCAGTTTCCCCGGGACAGGGTATGAAAAACTGTTTTTT	CASSFPGTGYEKLFF
16	-	TRBV5-1	TRBJ2-1	-	TGCGCCAGCAGCTTGGATGGGGGGAGGTGGGGCAATGAGCAGTTCTTC	CASSLDGGRWGNEQFF
12	once	TRBV19	TRBJ2-3	-	TGTGCCACCTCCCGGAGCACAGATACGCAGTATTTT	CATSRSTDTQYF
14	-	TRBV21-1	TRBJ1-2	-	TGTGCCAGCAGCACCCTGACAGGGGAGGGCGGCTACACCTTC	CASSTLTGEGGYTF
13	-	TRBV5-1	TRBJ1-5	-	TGCGCCAGCAGACAGGGATTAGGTCAGCCCCAGCATTTT	CASRQGLGQPQHF
16	few	TRBV11-1	TRBJ2-3	-	TGTGCCAGCAGCCTCGGACGGGGACACAGGACAGATACGCAGTATTTT	CASSLGRGHRTDTQYF
13	once	TRBV9	TRBJ1-1	-	TGTGCCAGCAGCCTTGCTCACAACACTGAAGCTTTCTTT	CASSLAHNTEAFF
15	-	TRBV21-1	TRBJ1-1	-	TGTGCCAGCACCGACGGGGGGGATACGAACACTGAAGCTTTCTTT	CASTDGGDTNTEAFF
13	-	TRBV30	TRBJ1-5	-	TGTGCCTGGAGCCGGGACAGCAATCAGCCCCAGCATTTT	CAWSRDSNQPQHF